The present T cell receptor (beta chain) was sequenced within a study of regulatory T cells in long-lasting Graves disease. Study at large: For a period under 3 months, newly diagnosed Graves' patients had taken antithyroid drugs.

In building TCR beta libraries, iRepertoire HTBI primers were used together with Arm-PCR of CDR3 regions. TCRdb called the multiplex PCR reads again in MiXCR, with one record for every CDR3 protein. This sample has 500,000 or so distinct CDR3 sequences; about 14% occur once, and the top ten carry around a sixth. This clonotype was counted many times. Its antigen is as yet unknown. Time point indicated: newly diagnosed GD, antithyroid drugs for less than 3 months. From PBMCs, RNA was extracted and then used to make the TCR library. In Xi'an, China, an endocrinology department was the source of patients. Findings and caveats of the study: Between persistent patients, roughly 2,600 public clonotypes were shared, exceeding the approximately 870 shared between new patients.

The CDR3 consists of 14 residues. V was pared by 5 bases and J by 4 bases, with 15 bases between. The germline CDR1 and CDR2 sequences are SGHAT and FQNNGV. These data were also reused for a study on T cells in Graves' hyperthyroidism and ophthalmopathy.

Sample: peripheral blood mononuclear cells (PBMCs), taken at new diagnosis, from a patient treated with antithyroid drugs. This clonotype was obtained from a woman aged 45-65 years with Graves disease. The V call is TRBV11-2, the J call TRBJ2-7; tentatively, D is TRBD2 (7 bases). The CDR3 DNA reads as TGTGCCAGCAGCCAAGGTCGGGGGGCTTACGAGCAGTACTTC. This encodes CASSQGRGAYEQYF. The complete variable domain, with remaining parts taken from reference TRBV11-2 and TRBJ2-7, reads EAGVAQSPRYKIIEKRQSVAFWCNPISGHATLYWYQQILGQGPKLLIQFQNNGVVDDSQLPKDRFSAERLKGVDSTLKIQPAKLEDSAVYLCASSQGRGAYEQYFGPGTRLTVT.